A single T cell receptor (beta chain) is shown here with its context. Germline V gene lookup returns CDR1 MNHEY and CDR2 SVGAGI. This CDR3 has 15 amino acids. Primers used in a second PCR of roughly 6 to 12 cycles were a sample-barcoded 5' primer and a J-beta primer mix. MiXCR, run by TCRdb on the 5' RACE reads, gives a single entry per CDR3 protein. The sample consists of hundreds of thousands of distinct CDR3 sequences, around 52% of them appearing once. These data belong to a study of blood T cells in healthy people across ages. The TCR was taken from a woman older than 75 in good health. The sequencing input was blood. The chain carries TRBV6-5 and TRBJ2-1; 8 nucleotides match TRBD1. CDR3 residues: CVSRLGQGTNNEQFF. The CDR3 nucleotides are TGTGTCTCAAGGCTCGGACAGGGTACCAACAATGAGCAGTTCTTC.